A single sample gave rise to the 21 T cell receptor beta chains below, sequenced in a study of blood T cell repertoires in COVID-19. The assay was immunoSEQ multiplex PCR, and TCRdb's table has in-frame clones only and misses some. This sample has 300,000 to 400,000 clones; 85% to 95% occur once, and the top ten carry roughly 3.9%. The specimen was PBMCs or T cells enriched from blood (not recorded which). The source is a woman in her twenties or thirties who had been exposed to COVID-19.

This clone was observed once. CDR3 coding DNA: TGTGCCAGCAGTTCAAGTACTAGGAGCTCCTACAATGAGCAGTTCTTC. This codes for CASSSSTRSSYNEQFF. This chain joins TRBV6-6 and TRBJ2-1; a possible D gene is TRBD2 (5 bases). The CDR3 contains 16 residues. Per germline, CDR1 MNHNY and CDR2 SVGAGI (reference sequence). Trimming shortened V by 4 bases and J by 0 bases, and 13 bases separated the two germline ends.

The V gene is TRBV9, the J gene TRBJ1-3, with D maybe TRBD1 (6 bases). The V and J ends lost 1 base and 2 bases respectively, with 22 bases between them. The CDR3 covers 19 residues. Looked up from germline, CDR1 is SGDLS and CDR2 is YYNGEE. Here the CDR3 DNA reads TGTGCCAGCAGCGTACGAGGACAGCTGGTCCCTACGACTGGAAACACCATATATTTT. Amino acids: CASSVRGQLVPTTGNTIYF.

The CDR3 DNA is TGTGCCAGCAGTGAAGGACTCACGACGACCTACGAGCAGTACTTC. It specifies CASSEGLTTTYEQYF. This sequence joins TRBV6-1 and TRBJ2-7; D unresolved. V was cut by 1 base and J by 2 bases, with 12 bases left in between. The germline V gene encodes CDR1 MNHNS and CDR2 SASEGT. This CDR3 region has 15 residues.

The chain couples TRBV7-2 to TRBJ2-7, with 7 bases lining up with TRBD1. The V and J ends lost 3 bases and 2 bases, in that order; junction bases with no gene match: 7. Per germline, CDR1 SGHTA and CDR2 FQGNSA. The CDR3 runs 15 residues. The chain's CDR3 is CASSFAGTVTYEQYF. CDR3 DNA: TGTGCCAGCAGCTTCGCCGGGACAGTCACCTACGAGCAGTACTTC.

This clone was observed a few times. The chain has TRBV7-8 and TRBJ1-6; TRBD1 might be the D (5 bases). From germline, CDR1 is SGHVS and CDR2 FQNEAQ. The CDR3 is 14 amino acids. V dropped 5 bases and J dropped 7 bases, with 12 bases sitting between them. The CDR3 region has the DNA TGTGCCAGCAGCGGAGAGGGGCGGAATTCACCCCTCCACTTT. Its protein is CASSGEGRNSPLHF.

The V and J genes are TRBV28 and TRBJ1-4, with D possibly being TRBD1 (6 bases). Trimming removed 6 bases from V and 14 bases from J, with 10 bases in between. The CDR3 runs 10 residues. Germline CDR1 MDHEN, CDR2 SYDVKM. The CDR3 nucleotides are TGTGCCAGCAGCAGGGGTCGGCTGTTTTTT. Amino acids: CASSRGRLFF.

V is TRBV13 and J is TRBJ2-3; no definite D call. Trimming removed 0 bases at V and 4 bases at J, with 11 bases between. The CDR3 covers 15 residues. CDR1 is PRHDT, CDR2 FYEKMQ, per germline (reference sequence). CDR3 region: CASSLGPSQADTQYF. DNA for the CDR3: TGTGCCAGCAGCTTAGGTCCAAGCCAGGCAGATACGCAGTATTTT. Variable domain in full (rest from reference TRBV13 and TRBJ2-3): AAGVIQSPRHLIKEKRETATLKCYPIPRHDTVYWYQQGPGQDPQFLISFYEKMQSDKGSIPDRFSAQQFSDYHSELNMSSLELGDSALYFCASSLGPSQADTQYFGPGTRLTVL.

In nucleotides, the CDR3 is TGTGCCAGCAGTTCGACACTAGGACAGTACACCGGGGAGCTGTTTTTT. The encoded protein is CASSSTLGQYTGELFF. The genes are TRBV6-5 and TRBJ2-2, with a weak D call TRBD1 (6 bases). V was pared by 4 bases and J by 3 bases, with 15 bases between. The CDR3 spans 16 residues. CDR1 and CDR2 from the germline V gene are MNHEY and SVGAGI.

V gene TRBV4-3 combines with J gene TRBJ1-1; perhaps TRBD1 as D (5 bases). The CDR3 consists of 17 residues. The V gene's germline CDR1 is LGHNA and CDR2 YSLEER. The germline V and J ends were trimmed by 1 base and 0 bases, with 15 bases remaining between them. CDR3 sequence reads: CASSQGGAKGLNTEAFF. In nucleotides, the CDR3 is TGCGCCAGCAGCCAAGGGGGCGCCAAGGGATTGAACACTGAAGCTTTCTTT.

This clone has only a few counts. V and J are TRBV12-3 or TRBV12-4 and TRBJ1-1; 7 bases line up with TRBD1. This CDR3 has 13 residues. V dropped 5 bases and J dropped 4; count of bases not matched to a gene: 4. The CDR3 nucleotides are TGTGCCAGCAGTAAGACAGGGCGCACTGAAGCTTTCTTT. It is translated as CASSKTGRTEAFF.

The rearrangement joins TRBV6-5 to TRBJ1-3; D uncertain. V was clipped by 7 bases and J by 1 base, with 14 bases between them. Germline CDR1 MNHEY, CDR2 SVGAGI. The CDR3 sequence is 15 residues long. Here the CDR3 reads CASKLGLKSGNTIYF. The CDR3 DNA sequence: TGTGCCAGCAAGCTCGGTTTAAAATCTGGAAACACCATATATTTT.

The rearrangement joins TRBV7-2 to TRBJ1-2; 7 bases align to TRBD1. Losses at the gene ends were 3 bases for V and 8 bases for J; bases not matched to a gene: 6. This CDR3 region has 13 residues. CDR1 SGHTA and CDR2 FQGNSA come from the germline V gene. CDR3 loop: CASSFTGDWGYTF. The CDR3 DNA reads TGTGCCAGCAGCTTCACAGGGGATTGGGGCTACACCTTC.

This clone was seen just once. V gene TRBV27 combines with J gene TRBJ2-3; 8 nucleotides line up with TRBD1. V was pared by 2 bases and J by 2 bases, with 3 bases of the junction left unmatched. Looked up from germline, CDR1 is MNHEY and CDR2 is SMNVEV (reference sequence). The CDR3 spans 15 residues. This CDR3 is CASSLGQGFTDTQYF. The CDR3 DNA sequence: TGTGCCAGCAGTTTAGGACAGGGCTTCACAGATACGCAGTATTTT.

The chain carries TRBV28 and TRBJ1-4; possibly TRBD1 for D (5 bases). CDR1 MDHEN and CDR2 SYDVKM come from the germline V gene. Between the trimmed V and J ends, which lost 6 bases and 2 bases, there was a span of 13 bases. CDR3 size: 15 residues. The CDR3 reads CASRPNRGTNEKLFF. In nucleotides, the CDR3 is TGTGCCAGCAGACCAAACCGGGGGACTAATGAAAAACTGTTTTTT.

V is TRBV24-1 and J is TRBJ2-7; perhaps TRBD2 as D (5 bases). The CDR3 length is 16 residues. The germline V gene has CDR1 KGHDR and CDR2 SFDVKD. Trimming shortened V by 6 bases and J by 0 bases, and 17 bases separated the two germline ends. The CDR3 DNA sequence: TGTGCCACCAGTTTGGACCGGGAAGGGCACTCCTACGAGCAGTACTTC. Its translation is CATSLDREGHSYEQYF.

The table lists this clone with a count of one. The chain has TRBV5-1 and TRBJ2-2, with a weak D call TRBD1 (5 bases). Trimming removed 4 bases from V and 0 bases from J, with 16 bases in between. The CDR3 spans 17 residues. The germline CDR1 and CDR2 sequences are SGHRS and YFSETQ. The DNA for the CDR3 is TGCGCCAGCAGCCCCAACATAGGGGCAGCGAACACCGGGGAGCTGTTTTTT. It encodes CASSPNIGAANTGELFF.

The rearrangement joins TRBV6-1 to TRBJ1-5, with a weak D call TRBD1 (6 bases). This CDR3 has 17 residues. With 1 base removed from V and 9 bases from J, the gap between germline ends came to 22 bases. The germline gives CDR1 MNHNS, CDR2 SASEGT. CDR3 coding DNA: TGTGCCAGCAGTGAAGTGGGGGCAGGTGGGCTGGTTTGGCCCCAGCATTTT. Translation gives CASSEVGAGGLVWPQHF.

The chain uses TRBV29-1 and TRBJ1-1; weak D call: TRBD1 (5 bases). The ends were cut back, 4 bases at V and 6 bases at J, with 9 bases in the middle. The CDR3 is 11 residues long. Germline V gives CDR1 SQVTM, CDR2 ANQGSEA. The CDR3: CSVGAGPEAFF. The CDR3 DNA is TGCAGCGTTGGGGCAGGGCCTGAAGCTTTCTTT.

The chain employs TRBV5-1 and TRBJ2-3, with 9 bases aligning to TRBD2. CDR1 is SGHRS and CDR2 is YFSETQ in the germline V gene. The CDR3 has 14 amino acids. The V gene end was trimmed by 4 bases and the J gene end by 7 bases; junction bases not matched to a gene: 7. The CDR3 here is CASSPRLADYTQYF. The CDR3 DNA reads TGCGCCAGCAGCCCTCGACTAGCGGACTATACGCAGTATTTT.

The rearrangement uses TRBV6-6 and TRBJ2-1, with TRBD1 matching over 10 bases. The ends lost 4 bases at V and 4 bases at J; junction bases unmatched: 4. This CDR3 region has 15 residues. Germline CDR1 MNHNY, CDR2 SVGAGI (reference sequence). CDR3 sequence: CASSWTGGSYNEQFF. CDR3 bases: TGTGCCAGCAGTTGGACAGGGGGGTCGTACAATGAGCAGTTCTTC.

This chain connects TRBV30 to TRBJ1-2; tentatively, D is TRBD1 (5 bases). Germline CDR1 GTSNPN, CDR2 SVGIG (reference sequence). This CDR3 comprises 12 residues. V was clipped by 4 bases and J by 4 bases, with 10 bases between them. CDR3 in amino acids: CAWTGGGYGYTF. DNA for the CDR3: TGTGCCTGGACCGGGGGTGGCTATGGCTACACCTTC.